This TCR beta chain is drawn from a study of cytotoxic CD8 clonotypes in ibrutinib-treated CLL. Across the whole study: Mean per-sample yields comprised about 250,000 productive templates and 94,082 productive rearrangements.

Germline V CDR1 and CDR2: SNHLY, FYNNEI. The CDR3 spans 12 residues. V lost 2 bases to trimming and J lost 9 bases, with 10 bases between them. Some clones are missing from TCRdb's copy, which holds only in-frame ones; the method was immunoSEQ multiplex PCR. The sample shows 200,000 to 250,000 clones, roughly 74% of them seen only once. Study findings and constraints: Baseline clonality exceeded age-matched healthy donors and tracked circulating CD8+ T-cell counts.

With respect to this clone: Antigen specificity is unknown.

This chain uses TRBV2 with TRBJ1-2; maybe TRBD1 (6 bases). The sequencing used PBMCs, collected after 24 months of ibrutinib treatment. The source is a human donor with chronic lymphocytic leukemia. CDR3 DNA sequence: TGTGCCAGCAGTGAATCAGGGGCCAGCTACACCTTC. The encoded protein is CASSESGASYTF.